Listed below are T cell receptor beta chains from one sample, sequenced in a study of blood T cell repertoires in COVID-19. Method: immunoSEQ multiplex PCR; TCRdb's copy keeps in-frame clones and lacks some. The sample includes more than 200,000 clones, 88% of them seen just once. Material for sequencing was peripheral blood. The receptors were gathered from a human donor in a cohort sampled during active COVID-19. Each CDR3 is given with its conserved first and last residue. D genes are given only for firm matches. Not all rows give a size; the values are once, few, many and, for expanded clones, a class.

j_gene,abundance,d_gene,v_gene,CDR3aa,CDR3nt
TRBJ1-4,.,.,TRBV9,CASSAQAANEKLFF,TGTGCCAGCAGCGCGCAAGCTGCTAATGAAAAACTGTTTTTT
TRBJ1-1,.,.,TRBV28,CASKEPDRNTEAFF,TGTGCCAGCAAAGAGCCCGACAGGAACACTGAAGCTTTCTTT
TRBJ2-1,.,.,TRBV2,CATRLRNNEQFF,TGTGCCACTAGATTGCGGAACAATGAGCAGTTCTTC
TRBJ1-6,.,.,TRBV3-1/TRBV3-2,CASSHQGGGVSPLHF,TGTGCCAGCAGCCACCAAGGAGGAGGGGTATCACCCCTCCACTTT
TRBJ2-7,.,.,TRBV5-1,CASSLGLYYEQYF,TGCGCCAGCAGCTTGGGACTATACTACGAGCAGTACTTC
TRBJ2-7,.,TRBD1,TRBV6-5,CASSYSGTDYEQYF,TGTGCCAGCAGTTATTCCGGGACAGACTACGAGCAGTACTTC
TRBJ2-7,few,TRBD1,TRBV30,CAYDRGLEQYF,TGTGCCTATGACAGGGGGCTCGAGCAGTACTTC
TRBJ1-5,few,.,TRBV3-1/TRBV3-2,CASSQDRSVLTQHF,TGTGCCAGCAGCCAAGATCGGTCCGTTTTGACCCAGCATTTT
TRBJ1-5,.,TRBD1,TRBV28,CASSLLDRAGNQPQHF,TGTGCCAGCAGTCTTCTCGACAGGGCGGGCAATCAGCCCCAGCATTTT
TRBJ1-5,.,.,TRBV7-2,CASSPRSADYSNQPQHF,TGTGCCAGCAGCCCCAGATCAGCGGATTATAGCAATCAGCCCCAGCATTTT